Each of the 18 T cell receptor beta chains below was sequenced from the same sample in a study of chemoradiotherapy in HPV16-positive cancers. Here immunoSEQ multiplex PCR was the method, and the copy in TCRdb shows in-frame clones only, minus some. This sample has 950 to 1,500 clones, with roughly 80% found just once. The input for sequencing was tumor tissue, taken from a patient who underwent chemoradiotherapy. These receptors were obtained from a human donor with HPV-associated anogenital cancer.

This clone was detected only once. CDR3 DNA: TGTGCCAGCAGCTGGGGGCGCGGGTTGGAGACCCAGTACTTC. As protein: CASSWGRGLETQYF. V is TRBV7-2 and J is TRBJ2-5, with D possibly being TRBD1 (6 bases). Germline assignment: CDR1 SGHTA and CDR2 FQGNSA. V was shortened by 4 bases and J by 5 bases, with 14 bases between the two germline ends. This CDR3 contains 14 residues. The complete variable domain, with remaining parts taken from reference TRBV7-2 and TRBJ2-5, reads GAGVSQSPSNKVTEKGKDVELRCDPISGHTALYWYRQSLGQGLEFLIYFQGNSAPDKSGLPSDRFSAERTGGSVSTLTIQRTQQEDSAVYLCASSWGRGLETQYFGPGTRLLVL.

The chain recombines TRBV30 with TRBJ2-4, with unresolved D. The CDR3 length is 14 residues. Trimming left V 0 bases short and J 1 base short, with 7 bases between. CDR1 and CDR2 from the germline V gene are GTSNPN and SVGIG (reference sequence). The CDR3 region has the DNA TGTGCCTGGAGTGTCGGAACGGCCAAAAACATTCAGTACTTC. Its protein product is CAWSVGTAKNIQYF.

CDR3 sequence reads: CASSLRGTMGETQYF. The CDR3 bases are TGTGCCAGCAGCCTACGAGGGACTATGGGAGAGACCCAGTACTTC. This chain joins TRBV5-4 and TRBJ2-5, with 7 bases aligning to TRBD2. After removal of 4 bases from V and 4 bases from J, the junction contained 10 bases not matched to a gene. CDR3 length equals 15 residues. Germline loops: CDR1 SGHNT, CDR2 YYREEE (reference sequence).

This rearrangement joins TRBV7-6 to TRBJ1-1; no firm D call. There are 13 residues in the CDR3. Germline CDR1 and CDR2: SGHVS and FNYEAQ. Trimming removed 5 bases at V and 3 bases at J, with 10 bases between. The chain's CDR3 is CASSVQWDTEAFF. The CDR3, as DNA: TGTGCCAGCAGCGTACAGTGGGACACTGAAGCTTTCTTT.

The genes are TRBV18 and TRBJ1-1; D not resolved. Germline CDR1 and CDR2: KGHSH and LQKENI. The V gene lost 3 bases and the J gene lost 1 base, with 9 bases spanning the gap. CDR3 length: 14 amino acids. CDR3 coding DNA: TGTGCCAGCTCACCCGTAGGCAGGAACACTGAAGCTTTCTTT. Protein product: CASSPVGRNTEAFF.

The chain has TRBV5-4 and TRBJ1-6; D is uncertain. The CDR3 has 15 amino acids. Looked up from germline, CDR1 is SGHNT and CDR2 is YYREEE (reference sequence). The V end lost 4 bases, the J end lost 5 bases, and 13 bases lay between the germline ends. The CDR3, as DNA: TGTGCCAGCAGCGCTCTAACGATCGATAATTCACCCCTCCACTTT. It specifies CASSALTIDNSPLHF.

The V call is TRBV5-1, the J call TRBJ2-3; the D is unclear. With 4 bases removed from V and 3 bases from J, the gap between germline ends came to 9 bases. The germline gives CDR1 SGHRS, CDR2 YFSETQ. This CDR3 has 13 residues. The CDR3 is CASSPWETDTQYF. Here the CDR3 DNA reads TGCGCCAGCAGCCCCTGGGAAACAGATACGCAGTATTTT.

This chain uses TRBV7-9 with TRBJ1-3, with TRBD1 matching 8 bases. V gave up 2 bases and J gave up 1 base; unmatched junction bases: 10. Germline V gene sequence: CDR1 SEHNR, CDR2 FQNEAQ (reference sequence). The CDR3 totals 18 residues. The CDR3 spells CASSLNILTGASGNTIYF. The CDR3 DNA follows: TGTGCCAGCAGCTTAAACATCCTGACAGGGGCATCTGGAAACACCATATATTTT.

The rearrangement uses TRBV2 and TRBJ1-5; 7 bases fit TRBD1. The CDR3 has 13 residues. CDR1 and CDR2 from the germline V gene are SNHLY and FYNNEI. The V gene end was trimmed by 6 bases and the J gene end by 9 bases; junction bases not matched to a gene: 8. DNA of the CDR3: TGTGCCAGCAGGGGGACAGACTCCCGGCCCCAGCATTTT. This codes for CASRGTDSRPQHF.

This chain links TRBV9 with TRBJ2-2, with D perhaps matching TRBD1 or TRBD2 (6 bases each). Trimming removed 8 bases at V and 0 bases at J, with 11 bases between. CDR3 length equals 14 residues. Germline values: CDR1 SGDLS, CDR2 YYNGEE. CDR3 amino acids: CASGRGPNTGELFF. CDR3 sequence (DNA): TGTGCCAGTGGACGGGGGCCGAACACCGGGGAGCTGTTTTTT.

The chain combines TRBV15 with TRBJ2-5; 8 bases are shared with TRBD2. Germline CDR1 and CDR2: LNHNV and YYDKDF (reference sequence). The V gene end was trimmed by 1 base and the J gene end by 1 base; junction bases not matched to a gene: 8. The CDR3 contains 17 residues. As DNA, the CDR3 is TGTGCCACCAGCAGAGGTACCGAGCGGGGGCCCCAAGAGACCCAGTACTTC. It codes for CATSRGTERGPQETQYF.

The CDR3, as DNA: TGTGCCAGCAGCTGGAACATGAGAGATACGCAGTATTTT. Its protein product is CASSWNMRDTQYF. This chain joins TRBV11-1 and TRBJ2-3; the D is unclear. CDR1 is SGHAT, CDR2 FQDESV, per germline (reference sequence). V lost 4 bases, J lost 5 bases, and 10 bases lay in between. CDR3 length: 13 amino acids.

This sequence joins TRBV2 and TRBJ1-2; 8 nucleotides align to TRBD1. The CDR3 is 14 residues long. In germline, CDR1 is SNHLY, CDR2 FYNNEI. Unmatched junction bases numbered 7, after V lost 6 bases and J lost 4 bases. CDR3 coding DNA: TGTGCCAGCAGAACGGGACAGGTGTCCTATGGCTACACCTTC. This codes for CASRTGQVSYGYTF.

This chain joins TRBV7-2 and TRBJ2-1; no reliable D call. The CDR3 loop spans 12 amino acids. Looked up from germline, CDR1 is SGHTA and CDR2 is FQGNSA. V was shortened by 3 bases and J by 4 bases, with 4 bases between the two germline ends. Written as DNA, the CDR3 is TGTGCCAGCAGCTTCGTATACAATGAGCAGTTCTTC. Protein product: CASSFVYNEQFF.

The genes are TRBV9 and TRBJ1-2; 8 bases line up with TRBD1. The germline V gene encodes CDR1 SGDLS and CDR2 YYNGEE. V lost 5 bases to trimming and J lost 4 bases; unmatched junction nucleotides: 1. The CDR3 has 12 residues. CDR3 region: CASRGQVYGYTF. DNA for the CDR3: TGTGCCAGCAGGGGACAGGTCTATGGCTACACCTTC.

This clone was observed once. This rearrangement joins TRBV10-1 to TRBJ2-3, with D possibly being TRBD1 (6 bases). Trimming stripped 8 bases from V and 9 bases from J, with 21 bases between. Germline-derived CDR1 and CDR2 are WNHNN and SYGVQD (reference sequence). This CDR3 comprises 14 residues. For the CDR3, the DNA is TGCGCCAGCTCCAGGGGTCTAACTCTAGACACGCAGTATTTT. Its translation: CASSRGLTLDTQYF.

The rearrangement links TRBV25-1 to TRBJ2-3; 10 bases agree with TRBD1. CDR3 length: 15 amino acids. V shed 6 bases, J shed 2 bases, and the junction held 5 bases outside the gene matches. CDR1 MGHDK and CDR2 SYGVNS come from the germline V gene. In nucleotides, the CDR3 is TGTGCCAGCAGCCAAGGGACAGGGGTCACAGATACGCAGTATTTT. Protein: CASSQGTGVTDTQYF.

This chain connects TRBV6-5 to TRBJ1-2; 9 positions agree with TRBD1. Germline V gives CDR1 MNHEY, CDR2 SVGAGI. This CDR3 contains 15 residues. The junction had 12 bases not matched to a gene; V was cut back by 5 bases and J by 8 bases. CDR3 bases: TGTGCCAGCAGTCAGGCAAATACAGGGGGCTGGGGCTACACCTTC. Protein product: CASSQANTGGWGYTF.